This T cell receptor beta chain is from a study of shared T cell receptors in the human thymus. V lost 1 base, J lost 4 bases, and 7 bases stayed unmatched. Germline V lookup: CDR1 SGHDT, CDR2 YYEEEE. CDR3 length: 17 residues. Only in-frame clones appear in the TCRdb table, and some are missing; sequencing was by immunoSEQ multiplex PCR. The sample gives about 660,000 clones, around 87% of which show up once; 0.0094% is in the top ten. This sample was shared with a second study, whose subject was human thymus T cells. Per that study: The authors found apparently biased V and J gene usage in thymic and blood repertoires. Related work found strong thymic repertoire overlap between unrelated individuals.

The sequence came from a boy younger than two with a congenital heart defect. The rearrangement links TRBV5-6 to TRBJ2-2; 10 nucleotides line up with TRBD2. Sequencing was performed on thymocytes. The CDR3 sequence: CASSLKAGGRITGELFF. The DNA for the CDR3 is TGTGCCAGCAGCTTGAAAGCGGGGGGGCGGATCACCGGGGAGCTGTTTTTT. The whole variable domain, filled in from reference TRBV5-6 and TRBJ2-2, reads DAGVTQSPTHLIKTRGQQVTLRCSPKSGHDTVSWYQQALGQGPQFIFQYYEEEERQRGNFPDRFSGHQFPNYSSELNVNALLLGDSALYLCASSLKAGGRITGELFFGEGSRLTVL.